This record concerns one TCR beta chain sequence. After removal of 0 bases from V and 2 bases from J, the junction contained 10 bases not matched to a gene. The germline V gene has CDR1 MGHRA and CDR2 YSYEKL. This CDR3 has 17 amino acids. The source of the sample is a study of blood T cell repertoires in COVID-19. Generated by immunoSEQ multiplex PCR, the TCRdb table keeps only in-frame clones and is missing some. The sample includes a few hundred thousand clones, approximately 87% of them seen just once. The sequence was collected from a woman between 25 and 40 years old with COVID-19, enrolled during active disease. The sequencing sample was made of peripheral blood. This chain connects TRBV4-1 to TRBJ2-7; 7 bases line up with TRBD2. CDR3 sequence (DNA): TGCGCCAGCAGCCAAGATCCGGCTAGCGGAATGACCTACGAGCAGTACTTC. Protein sequence: CASSQDPASGMTYEQYF.